This T cell receptor beta chain was identified in a study of a mutant IDH1 vaccine in newly diagnosed glioma. On the study more broadly: Treated patients had a mean age of approximately 40 years and a 62.5% male, approximately 38% female split.

Stated time point: week 23, last vaccination. Topical imiquimod was applied with each vaccine dose, which held 300 ug of mutant IDH1 20-mer peptide. Study-level findings and limits: Pseudoprogression appeared independent of alterations in top peripheral clonotypes. Induction of immune responses by the vaccine occurred in approximately 93% of patients.

Regarding this clone: The antigen remains undetermined.

The assay was immunoSEQ multiplex PCR, and TCRdb's table has in-frame clones only and misses some. The sample records 41,000 or so clones, about 78% being singletons. Germline V gene sequence: CDR1 DFQATT, CDR2 SNEGSKA (reference sequence). The CDR3 consists of 11 residues. The V end was cut by 5 bases, the J end by 8 bases, with 12 bases between. This sample comprised PBMCs, obtained from a glioma patient whose treatment included an IDH1 peptide vaccine. The source of this sequence is a woman aged 40 to 49 with glioma. Some clones in this sample may be carry-over from other donors' samples. The rearrangement links TRBV20-1 to TRBJ1-2, with D unclear. DNA of the CDR3: TGCAGTGCTCACCTGGGAGGGGGCTACACCTTC. Its translation is CSAHLGGGYTF.